This TCR beta chain was identified in a study of blood T cell repertoires in COVID-19. Looking at the study overall: Researchers got acute and convalescent COVID-19 samples from the United States, Italy and Spain. PBMCs, B-cell-depleted T cells, or T cells provided the cDNA or gDNA that made up the material.

Under the authors' procedure: Quantification of nucleated cells was approximated via reference gene primer amplification. Sequenced by immunoSEQ multiplex PCR; TCRdb stores in-frame clones only, minus some. That table furnishes V, J and clone size, whereas the DNA furnished D and trimming. The data show about 180,000 clones, with 83% seen just once and approximately 8% held by the top ten. The CDR3 contains 12 residues. Germline CDR1 MDHEN, CDR2 SYDVKM. Trimming pared 5 bases from V and 5 bases from J, leaving 10 bases between. Sequenced: peripheral blood. V gene TRBV28 combines with J gene TRBJ2-7; TRBD2 is a possible D gene (6 bases). The clonotype originates from a woman in her 70s with COVID-19, enrolled during active disease. For the CDR3, the DNA is TGTGCCAGCAGTGGGGGGTGGGACGAGCAGTACTTC. It encodes CASSGGWDEQYF.